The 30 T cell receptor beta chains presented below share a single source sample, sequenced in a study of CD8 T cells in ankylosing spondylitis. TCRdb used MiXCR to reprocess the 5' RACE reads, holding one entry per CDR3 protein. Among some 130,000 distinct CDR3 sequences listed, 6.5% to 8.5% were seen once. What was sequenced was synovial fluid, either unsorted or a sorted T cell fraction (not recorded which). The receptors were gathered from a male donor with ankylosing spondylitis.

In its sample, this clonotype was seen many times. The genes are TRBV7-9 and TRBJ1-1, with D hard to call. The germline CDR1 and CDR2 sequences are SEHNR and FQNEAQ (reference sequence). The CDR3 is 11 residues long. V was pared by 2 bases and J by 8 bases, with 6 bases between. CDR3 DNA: TGTGCCAGCAGCTTAATAGGGGAAGCTTTCTTT. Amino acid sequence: CASSLIGEAFF.

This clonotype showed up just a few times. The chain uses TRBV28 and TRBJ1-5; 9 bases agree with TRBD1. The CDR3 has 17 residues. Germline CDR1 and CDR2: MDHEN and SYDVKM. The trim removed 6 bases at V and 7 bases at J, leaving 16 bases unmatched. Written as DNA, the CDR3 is TGTGCCAGCAGGCCACCGGGTACAGGGGGCGCCAGGCAGCCCCAGCATTTT. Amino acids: CASRPPGTGGARQPQHF.

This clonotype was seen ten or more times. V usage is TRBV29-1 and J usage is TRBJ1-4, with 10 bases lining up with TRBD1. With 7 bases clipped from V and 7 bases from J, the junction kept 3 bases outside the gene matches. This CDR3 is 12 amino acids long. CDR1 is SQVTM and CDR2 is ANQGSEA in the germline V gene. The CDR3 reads CSATGGGEKLFF. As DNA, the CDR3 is TGCAGCGCGACAGGGGGCGGTGAAAAACTGTTTTTT.

CDR3 in amino acids: CASSLATGGQFF. The CDR3 DNA reads TGTGCCAGCAGCTTAGCCACAGGGGGGCAGTTCTTC. The chain combines TRBV7-6 with TRBJ2-1, with 8 bases identical to TRBD1. The germline CDR1 and CDR2 sequences are SGHVS and FNYEAQ. V was clipped by 0 bases and J by 12 bases; unmatched bases: 1. The CDR3 is made up of 12 amino acids.

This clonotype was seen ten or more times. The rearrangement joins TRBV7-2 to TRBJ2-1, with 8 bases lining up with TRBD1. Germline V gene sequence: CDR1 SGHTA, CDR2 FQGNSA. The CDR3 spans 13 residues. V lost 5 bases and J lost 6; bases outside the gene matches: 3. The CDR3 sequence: CASSLGTGNEQFF. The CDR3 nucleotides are TGTGCCAGCAGCCTTGGGACAGGCAATGAGCAGTTCTTC.

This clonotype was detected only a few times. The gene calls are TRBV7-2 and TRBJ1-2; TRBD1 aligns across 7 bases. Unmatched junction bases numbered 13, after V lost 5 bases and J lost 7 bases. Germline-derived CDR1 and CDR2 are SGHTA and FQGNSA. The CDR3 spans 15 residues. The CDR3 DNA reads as TGTGCCAGCAGCAGAATAGTGCAGGGGGGAGGTGGCTACACCTTC. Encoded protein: CASSRIVQGGGGYTF.

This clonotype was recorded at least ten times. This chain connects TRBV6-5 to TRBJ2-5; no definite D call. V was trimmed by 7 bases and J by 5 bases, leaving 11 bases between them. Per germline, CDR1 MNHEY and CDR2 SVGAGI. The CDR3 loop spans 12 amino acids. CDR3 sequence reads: CASIDQTETQYF. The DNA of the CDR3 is TGTGCCAGCATTGACCAAACTGAGACCCAGTACTTC.

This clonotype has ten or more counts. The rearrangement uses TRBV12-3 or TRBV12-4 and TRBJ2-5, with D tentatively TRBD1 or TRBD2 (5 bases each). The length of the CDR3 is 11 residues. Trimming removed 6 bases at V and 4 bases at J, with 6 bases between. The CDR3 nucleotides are TGTGCCAGCAGGAGGGGAGAGACCCAGTACTTC. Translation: CASRRGETQYF.

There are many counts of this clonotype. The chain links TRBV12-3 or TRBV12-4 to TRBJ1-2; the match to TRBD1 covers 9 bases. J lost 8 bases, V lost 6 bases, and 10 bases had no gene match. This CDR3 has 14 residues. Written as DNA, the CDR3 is TGTGCCAGCAGGCGGCTACAGGGGGCTGGAGGCTACACCTTC. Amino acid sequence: CASRRLQGAGGYTF.

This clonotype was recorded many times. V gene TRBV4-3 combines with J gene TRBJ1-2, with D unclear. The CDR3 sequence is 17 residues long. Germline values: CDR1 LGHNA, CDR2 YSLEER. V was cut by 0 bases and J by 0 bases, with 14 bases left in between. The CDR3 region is CASSQDLTVSANYGYTF. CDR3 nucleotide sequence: TGCGCCAGCAGCCAAGATTTGACGGTCTCGGCTAACTATGGCTACACCTTC.

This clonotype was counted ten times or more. CDR3 coding DNA: TGCGCCAGCAGCCCTAACAGGGGAGACGAAAAACTGTTTTTT. Translation gives CASSPNRGDEKLFF. The chain employs TRBV5-1 and TRBJ1-4, with 7 bases lining up with TRBD1. The V segment lost 4 bases and the J segment 8 bases; nucleotides outside the gene matches: 8. CDR3 length equals 14 residues. CDR1 and CDR2 (germline): SGHRS, YFSETQ.

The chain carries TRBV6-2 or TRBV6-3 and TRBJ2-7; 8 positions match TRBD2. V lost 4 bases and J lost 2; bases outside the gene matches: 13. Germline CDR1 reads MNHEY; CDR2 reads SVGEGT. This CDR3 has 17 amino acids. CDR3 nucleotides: TGTGCCAGCAGTTTACGACAAGCGGGAGACTGGGCCTACGAGCAGTACTTC. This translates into CASSLRQAGDWAYEQYF.

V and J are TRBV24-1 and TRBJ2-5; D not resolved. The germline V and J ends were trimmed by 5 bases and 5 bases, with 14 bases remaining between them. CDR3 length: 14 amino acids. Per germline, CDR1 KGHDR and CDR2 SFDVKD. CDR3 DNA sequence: TGTGCCACCAGTGGTGGAAGGGTGGGGGAGACCCAGTACTTC. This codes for CATSGGRVGETQYF.

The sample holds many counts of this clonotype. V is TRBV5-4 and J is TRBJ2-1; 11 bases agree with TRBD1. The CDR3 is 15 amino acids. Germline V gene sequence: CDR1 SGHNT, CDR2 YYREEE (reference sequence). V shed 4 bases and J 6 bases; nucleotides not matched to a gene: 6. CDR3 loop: CASSQGQGEFNEQFF. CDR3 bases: TGTGCCAGCAGCCAGGGACAGGGGGAATTCAATGAGCAGTTCTTC.

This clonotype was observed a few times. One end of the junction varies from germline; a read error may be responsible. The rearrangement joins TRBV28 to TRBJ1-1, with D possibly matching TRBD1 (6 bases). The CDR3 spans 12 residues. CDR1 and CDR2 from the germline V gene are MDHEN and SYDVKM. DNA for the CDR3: TGTGCCAGCCGTTTCATACAGGGTAGGGCTTTCTTT. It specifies CASRFIQGRAFF.

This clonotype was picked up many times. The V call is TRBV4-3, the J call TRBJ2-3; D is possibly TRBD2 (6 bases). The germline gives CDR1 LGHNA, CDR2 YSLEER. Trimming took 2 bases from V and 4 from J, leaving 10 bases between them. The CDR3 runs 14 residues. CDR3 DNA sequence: TGCGCCAGCAGCCAACTCCGGGAGTCAGATACGCAGTATTTT. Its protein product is CASSQLRESDTQYF.

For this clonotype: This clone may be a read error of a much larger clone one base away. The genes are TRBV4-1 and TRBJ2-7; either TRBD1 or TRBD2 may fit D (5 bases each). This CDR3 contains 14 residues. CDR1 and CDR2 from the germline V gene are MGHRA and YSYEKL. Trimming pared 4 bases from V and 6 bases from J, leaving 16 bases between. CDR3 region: CASSRDFWGSEQYF. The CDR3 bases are TGCGCCAGCAGCCGAGATTTCTGGGGGAGCGAGCAGTACTTC.

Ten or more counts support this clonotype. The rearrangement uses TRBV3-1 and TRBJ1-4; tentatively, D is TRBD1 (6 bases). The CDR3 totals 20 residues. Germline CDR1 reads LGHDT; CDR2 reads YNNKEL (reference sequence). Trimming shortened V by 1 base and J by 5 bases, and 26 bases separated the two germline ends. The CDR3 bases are TGTGCCAGCAGCCAAGTGTCTACAGGGCCTCCCCACTCCAAGAATGAAAAACTGTTTTTT. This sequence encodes CASSQVSTGPPHSKNEKLFF.

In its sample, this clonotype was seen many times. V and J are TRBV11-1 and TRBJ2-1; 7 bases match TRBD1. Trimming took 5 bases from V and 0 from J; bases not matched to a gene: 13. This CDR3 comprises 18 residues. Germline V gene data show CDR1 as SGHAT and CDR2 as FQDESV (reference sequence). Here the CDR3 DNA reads TGTGCCAGCAGCACGACCTGGGGTCGGGACAGCTCCTACAATGAGCAGTTCTTC. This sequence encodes CASSTTWGRDSSYNEQFF.

The CDR3 sequence is CASSLEGGASSYEQYF. The CDR3 DNA is TGTGCCAGCAGCTTGGAGGGGGGGGCGAGCTCCTACGAGCAGTACTTC. The rearrangement links TRBV5-8 to TRBJ2-7; D perhaps matches TRBD2 (7 bases). The CDR3 runs to 16 residues. The V gene's germline CDR1 is SGHTS and CDR2 YDEGEE. V shed 0 bases and J shed 0 bases, with 13 bases lying between them.

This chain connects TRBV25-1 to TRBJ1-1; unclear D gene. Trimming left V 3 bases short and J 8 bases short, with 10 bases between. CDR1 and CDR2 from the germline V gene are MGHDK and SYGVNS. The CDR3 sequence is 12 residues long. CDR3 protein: CASSEYVGEAFF. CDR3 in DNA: TGTGCCAGCAGTGAGTACGTGGGAGAAGCTTTCTTT. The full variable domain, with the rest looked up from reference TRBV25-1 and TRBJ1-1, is EADIYQTPRYLVIGTGKKITLECSQTMGHDKMYWYQQDPGMELHLIHYSYGVNSTEKGDLSSESTVSRIRTEHFPLTLESARPSHTSQYLCASSEYVGEAFFGQGTRLTVV.

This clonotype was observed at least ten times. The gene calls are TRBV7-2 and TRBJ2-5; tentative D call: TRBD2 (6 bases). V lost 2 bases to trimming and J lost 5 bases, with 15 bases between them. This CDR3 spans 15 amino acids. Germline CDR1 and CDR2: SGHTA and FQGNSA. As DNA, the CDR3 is TGTGCCAGCAGCTTAATGGGGCGGGATAGCGAGACCCAGTACTTC. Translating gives CASSLMGRDSETQYF.

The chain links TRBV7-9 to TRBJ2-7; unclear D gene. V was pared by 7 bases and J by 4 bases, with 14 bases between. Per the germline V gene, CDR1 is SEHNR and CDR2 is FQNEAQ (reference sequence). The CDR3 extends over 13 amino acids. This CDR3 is CASTPGPLYEQYF. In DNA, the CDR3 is TGTGCCAGCACCCCCGGTCCCCTTTACGAGCAGTACTTC.

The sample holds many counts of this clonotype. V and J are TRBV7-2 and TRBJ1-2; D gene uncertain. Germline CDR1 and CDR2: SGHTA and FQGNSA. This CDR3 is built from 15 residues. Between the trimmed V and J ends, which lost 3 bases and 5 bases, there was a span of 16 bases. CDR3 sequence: CASSFRRVGMYGYTF. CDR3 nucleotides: TGTGCCAGCAGCTTTAGGAGGGTAGGGATGTATGGCTACACCTTC.

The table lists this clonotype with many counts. The CDR3 DNA reads as TGTGCCAGCAGCTCTGGACAGCAGAATCAGCCCCAGCATTTT. It yields the protein CASSSGQQNQPQHF. This chain uses TRBV7-8 with TRBJ1-5, with D possibly being TRBD1 (6 bases). The ends were cut back, 4 bases at V and 4 bases at J, with 11 bases in the middle. This CDR3 region has 14 residues. Germline lookup yields CDR1 SGHVS and CDR2 FQNEAQ.

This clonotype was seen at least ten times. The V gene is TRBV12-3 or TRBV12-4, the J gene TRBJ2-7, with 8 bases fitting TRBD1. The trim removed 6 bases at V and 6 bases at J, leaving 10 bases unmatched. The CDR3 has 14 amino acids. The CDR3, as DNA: TGTGCCAGCAGCGCTCGGGACAGGAGTATCGAGCAGTACTTC. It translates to CASSARDRSIEQYF.

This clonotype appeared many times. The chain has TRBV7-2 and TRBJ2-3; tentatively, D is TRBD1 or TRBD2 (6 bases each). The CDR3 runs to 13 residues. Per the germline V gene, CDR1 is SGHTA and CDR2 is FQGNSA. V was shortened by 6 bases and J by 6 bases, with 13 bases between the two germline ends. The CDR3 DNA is TGTGCCAGCAGTCCCCGGGGGCAGGATACGCAGTATTTT. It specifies CASSPRGQDTQYF.

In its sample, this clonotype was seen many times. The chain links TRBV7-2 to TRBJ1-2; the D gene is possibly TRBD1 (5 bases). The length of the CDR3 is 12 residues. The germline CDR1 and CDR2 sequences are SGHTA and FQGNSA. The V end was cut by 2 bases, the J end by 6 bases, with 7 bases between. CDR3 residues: CASSLQGHGYTF. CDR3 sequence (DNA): TGTGCCAGCAGCTTACAGGGACATGGCTACACCTTC.

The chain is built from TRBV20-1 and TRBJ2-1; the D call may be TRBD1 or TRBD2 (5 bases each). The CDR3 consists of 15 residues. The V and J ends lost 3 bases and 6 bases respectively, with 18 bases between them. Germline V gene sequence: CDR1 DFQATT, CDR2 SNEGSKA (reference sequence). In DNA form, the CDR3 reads TGCAGTGCTAGCTGGGGACCGATTAAATTCAATGAGCAGTTCTTC. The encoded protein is CSASWGPIKFNEQFF.

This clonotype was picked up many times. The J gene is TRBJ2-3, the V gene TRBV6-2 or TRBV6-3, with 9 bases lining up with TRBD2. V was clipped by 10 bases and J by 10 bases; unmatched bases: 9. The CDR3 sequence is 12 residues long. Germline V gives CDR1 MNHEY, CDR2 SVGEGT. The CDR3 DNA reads TGTGCCACCTTCGATCGGACTAGCGCGCAGTATTTT. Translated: CATFDRTSAQYF.